This T cell receptor beta chain came from a study of Ad26.COV2.S vaccination and SARS-CoV-2 variants. Study information: Into the muscle, Ad26.COV2.S was dosed once or twice, 56 days apart.

Specified treatment: some 20 received Ad26.COV2.S at low or high dose, single or two shots; roughly five received placebo; per-sample allocation not given. Following the first vaccine or placebo injection, samples were taken on day 63. General study findings and limits: From the TCR breadth and depth analyses, total T cell responses may have been underestimated. Reportedly, after vaccination the spike-specific CD8+ and CD4+ T cell responses displayed substantial breadth.

For this clone: Antigen specificity is unknown.

Trimming removed 5 bases from V and 2 bases from J, with 13 bases in between. Germline V lookup: CDR1 MGHRA, CDR2 YSYEKL. The CDR3 consists of 15 residues. TCRdb keeps only in-frame clones here, not all; method: immunoSEQ multiplex PCR. The sample holds some 460,000 clones, about nine tenths seen once. The specimen was peripheral blood, collected in a trial of Ad26.COV2.S vaccine versus placebo. The clonotype originates from a person between 18 and 60 years old who received the Ad26.COV2.S COVID-19 vaccine or a placebo. The V call is TRBV4-1, the J call TRBJ1-3; D unresolved. The CDR3 spells CASSRGKGTGNTIYF. In DNA, the CDR3 is TGCGCCAGCAGCAGAGGGAAGGGAACTGGAAACACCATATATTTT.